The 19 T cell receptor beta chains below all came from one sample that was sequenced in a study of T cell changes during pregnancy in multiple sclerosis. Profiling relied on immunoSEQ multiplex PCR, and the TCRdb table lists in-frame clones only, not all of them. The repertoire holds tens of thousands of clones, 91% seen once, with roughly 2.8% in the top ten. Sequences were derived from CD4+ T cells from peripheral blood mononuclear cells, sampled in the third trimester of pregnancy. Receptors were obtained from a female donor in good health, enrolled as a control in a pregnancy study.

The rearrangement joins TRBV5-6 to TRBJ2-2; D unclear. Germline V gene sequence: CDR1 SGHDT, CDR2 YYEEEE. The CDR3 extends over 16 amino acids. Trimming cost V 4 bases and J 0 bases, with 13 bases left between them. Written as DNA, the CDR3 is TGTGCCAGCAGCCGTGGGCGTGACGCGAACACCGGGGAGCTGTTTTTT. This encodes CASSRGRDANTGELFF. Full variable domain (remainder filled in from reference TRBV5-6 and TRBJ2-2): DAGVTQSPTHLIKTRGQQVTLRCSPKSGHDTVSWYQQALGQGPQFIFQYYEEEERQRGNFPDRFSGHQFPNYSSELNVNALLLGDSALYLCASSRGRDANTGELFFGEGSRLTVL.

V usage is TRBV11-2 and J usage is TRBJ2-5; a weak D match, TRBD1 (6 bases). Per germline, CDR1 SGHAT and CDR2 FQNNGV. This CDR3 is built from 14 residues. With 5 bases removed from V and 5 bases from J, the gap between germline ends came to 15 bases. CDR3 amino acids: CASSINPGVETQYF. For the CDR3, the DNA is TGTGCCAGCAGCATAAACCCAGGGGTCGAGACCCAGTACTTC.

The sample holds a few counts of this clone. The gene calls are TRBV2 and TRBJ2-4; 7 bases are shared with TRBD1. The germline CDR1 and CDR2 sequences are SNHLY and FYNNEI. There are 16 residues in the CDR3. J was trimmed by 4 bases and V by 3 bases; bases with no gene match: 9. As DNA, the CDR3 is TGTGCCAGCAGTGATCAACCGGGACAGCAGAAAAACATTCAGTACTTC. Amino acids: CASSDQPGQQKNIQYF.

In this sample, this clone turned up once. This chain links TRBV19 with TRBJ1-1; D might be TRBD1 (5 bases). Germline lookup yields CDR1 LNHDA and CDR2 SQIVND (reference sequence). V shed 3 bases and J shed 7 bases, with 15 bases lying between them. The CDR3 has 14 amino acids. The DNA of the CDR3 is TGTGCCAGTAGTATGGGTCAGGGTGTTGATGAAGCTTTCTTT. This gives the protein CASSMGQGVDEAFF.

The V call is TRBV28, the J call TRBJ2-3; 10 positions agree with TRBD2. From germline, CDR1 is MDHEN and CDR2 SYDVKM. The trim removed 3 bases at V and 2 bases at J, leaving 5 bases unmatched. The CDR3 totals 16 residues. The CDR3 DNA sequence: TGTGCCAGCAGTTTCCTACTAGCGGGATCCACAGATACGCAGTATTTT. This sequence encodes CASSFLLAGSTDTQYF.

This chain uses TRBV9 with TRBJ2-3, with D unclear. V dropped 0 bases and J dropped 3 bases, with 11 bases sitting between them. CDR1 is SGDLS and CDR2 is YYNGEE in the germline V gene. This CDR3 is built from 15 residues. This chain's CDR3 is CASSVDGAPTDTQYF. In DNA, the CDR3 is TGTGCCAGCAGCGTAGATGGAGCCCCAACAGATACGCAGTATTTT.

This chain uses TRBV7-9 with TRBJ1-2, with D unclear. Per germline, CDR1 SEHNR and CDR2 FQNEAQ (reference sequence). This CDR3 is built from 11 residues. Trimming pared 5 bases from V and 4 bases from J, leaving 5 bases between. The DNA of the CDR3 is TGTGCCAGCAGCCCCTCCTATGGCTACACCTTC. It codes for CASSPSYGYTF.

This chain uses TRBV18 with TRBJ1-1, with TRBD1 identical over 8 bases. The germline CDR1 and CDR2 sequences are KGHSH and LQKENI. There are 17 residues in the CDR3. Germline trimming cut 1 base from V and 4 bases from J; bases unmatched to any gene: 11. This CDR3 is CASSPRARQGLGTEAFF. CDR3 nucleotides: TGTGCCAGCTCACCACGGGCGAGACAGGGGTTGGGCACTGAAGCTTTCTTT. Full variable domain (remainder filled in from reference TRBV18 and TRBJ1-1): NAGVMQNPRHLVRRRGQEARLRCSPMKGHSHVYWYRQLPEEGLKFMVYLQKENIIDESGMPKERFSAEFPKEGPSILRIQQVVRGDSAAYFCASSPRARQGLGTEAFFGQGTRLTVV.

The CDR3 coding sequence is TGTGCCAGCAGCTCGGACAGGGTCAGTTTTGATACGCAGTATTTT. Translated, it gives CASSSDRVSFDTQYF. The chain combines TRBV7-8 with TRBJ2-3; the match to TRBD1 covers 8 bases. After removal of 4 bases from V and 6 bases from J, the junction contained 9 bases not matched to a gene. CDR3 size: 15 residues. Germline CDR1 SGHVS, CDR2 FQNEAQ.

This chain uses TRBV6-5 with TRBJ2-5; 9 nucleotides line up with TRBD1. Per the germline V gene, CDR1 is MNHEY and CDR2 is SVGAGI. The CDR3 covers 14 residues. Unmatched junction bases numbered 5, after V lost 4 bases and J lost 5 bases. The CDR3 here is CASSSQGASETQYF. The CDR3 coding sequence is TGTGCCAGCAGTTCACAGGGGGCATCGGAGACCCAGTACTTC.

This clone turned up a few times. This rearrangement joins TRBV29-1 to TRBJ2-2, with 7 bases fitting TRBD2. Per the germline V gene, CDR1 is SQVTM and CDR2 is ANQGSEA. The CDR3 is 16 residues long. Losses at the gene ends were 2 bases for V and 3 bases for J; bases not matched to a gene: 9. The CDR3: CSVEMSGALDTGELFF. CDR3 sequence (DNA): TGCAGCGTTGAAATGAGCGGGGCCCTAGACACCGGGGAGCTGTTTTTT.

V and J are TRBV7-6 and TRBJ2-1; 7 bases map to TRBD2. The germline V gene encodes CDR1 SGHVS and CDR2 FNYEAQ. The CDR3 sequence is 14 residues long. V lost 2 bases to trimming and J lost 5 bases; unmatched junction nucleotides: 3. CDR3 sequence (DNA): TGTGCCAGCAGCTTAAGCGGGGCAAACAATGAGCAGTTCTTC. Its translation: CASSLSGANNEQFF.

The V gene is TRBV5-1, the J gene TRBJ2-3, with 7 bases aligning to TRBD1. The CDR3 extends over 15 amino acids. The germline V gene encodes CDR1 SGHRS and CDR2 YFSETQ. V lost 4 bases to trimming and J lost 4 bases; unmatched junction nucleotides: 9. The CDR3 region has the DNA TGCGCCAGCAGCCTCAGACAGGGCAGGGCAGATACGCAGTATTTT. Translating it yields CASSLRQGRADTQYF.

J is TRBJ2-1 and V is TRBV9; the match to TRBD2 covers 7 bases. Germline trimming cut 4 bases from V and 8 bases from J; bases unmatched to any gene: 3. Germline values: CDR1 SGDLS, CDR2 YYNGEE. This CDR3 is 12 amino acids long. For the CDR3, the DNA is TGTGCCAGCAGCCTTCTAGCGGATGAGCAGTTCTTC. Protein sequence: CASSLLADEQFF.

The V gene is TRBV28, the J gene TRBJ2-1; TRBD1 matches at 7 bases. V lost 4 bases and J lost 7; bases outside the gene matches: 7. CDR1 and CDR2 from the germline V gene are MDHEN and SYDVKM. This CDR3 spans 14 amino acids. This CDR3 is CASSSLAGGNEQFF. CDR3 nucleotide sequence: TGTGCCAGCAGTTCCCTTGCAGGGGGAAATGAGCAGTTCTTC. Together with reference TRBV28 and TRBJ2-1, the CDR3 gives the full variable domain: DVKVTQSSRYLVKRTGEKVFLECVQDMDHENMFWYRQDPGLGLRLIYFSYDVKMKEKGDIPEGYSVSREKKERFSLILESASTNQTSMYLCASSSLAGGNEQFFGPGTRLTVL.

In DNA form, the CDR3 reads TGTGCCATCACGCCTGACAGTAGTGTAGCGGGCCGGCCCCAGCATTTT. Amino acid sequence: CAITPDSSVAGRPQHF. The chain has TRBV28 and TRBJ1-5, with a weak D call TRBD1 (5 bases). CDR1 is MDHEN, CDR2 SYDVKM, per germline. CDR3 length: 16 residues. Trimming took 10 bases from V and 9 from J, leaving 28 bases between them.

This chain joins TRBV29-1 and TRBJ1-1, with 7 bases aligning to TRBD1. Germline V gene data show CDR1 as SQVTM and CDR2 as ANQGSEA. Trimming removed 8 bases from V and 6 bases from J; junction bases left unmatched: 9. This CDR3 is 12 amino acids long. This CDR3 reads CSTNRGGSEAFF. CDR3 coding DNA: TGCAGCACAAACAGGGGCGGCTCTGAAGCTTTCTTT.

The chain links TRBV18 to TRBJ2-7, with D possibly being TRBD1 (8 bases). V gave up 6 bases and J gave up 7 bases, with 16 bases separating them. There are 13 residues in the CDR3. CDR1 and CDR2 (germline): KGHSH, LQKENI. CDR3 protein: CASSQGARGEQYF. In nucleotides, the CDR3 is TGTGCCAGCTCCCAGGGGGCGCGGGGGGAGCAGTACTTC.

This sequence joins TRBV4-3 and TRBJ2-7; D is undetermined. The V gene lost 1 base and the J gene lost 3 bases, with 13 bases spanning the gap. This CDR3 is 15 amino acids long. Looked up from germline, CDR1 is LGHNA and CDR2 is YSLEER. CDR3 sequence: CASSQAFAASYEQYF. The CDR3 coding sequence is TGCGCCAGCAGCCAAGCATTTGCCGCTAGCTACGAGCAGTACTTC.